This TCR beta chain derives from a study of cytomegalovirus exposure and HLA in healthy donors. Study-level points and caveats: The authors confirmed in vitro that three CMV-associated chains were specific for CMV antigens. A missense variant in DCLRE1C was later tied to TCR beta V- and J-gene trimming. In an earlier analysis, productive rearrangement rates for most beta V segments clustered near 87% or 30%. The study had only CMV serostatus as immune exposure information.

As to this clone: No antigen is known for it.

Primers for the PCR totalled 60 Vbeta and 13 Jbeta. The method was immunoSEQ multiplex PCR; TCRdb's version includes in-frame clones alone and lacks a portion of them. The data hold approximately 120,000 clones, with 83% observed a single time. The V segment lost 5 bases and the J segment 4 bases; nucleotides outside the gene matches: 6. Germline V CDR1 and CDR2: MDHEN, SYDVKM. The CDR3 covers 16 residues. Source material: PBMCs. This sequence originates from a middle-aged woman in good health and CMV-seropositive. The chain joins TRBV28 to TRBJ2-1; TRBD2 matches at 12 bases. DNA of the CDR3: TGTGCCAGCAGTCCCCGGACTAGCGGGATTTACAATGAGCAGTTCTTC. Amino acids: CASSPRTSGIYNEQFF.